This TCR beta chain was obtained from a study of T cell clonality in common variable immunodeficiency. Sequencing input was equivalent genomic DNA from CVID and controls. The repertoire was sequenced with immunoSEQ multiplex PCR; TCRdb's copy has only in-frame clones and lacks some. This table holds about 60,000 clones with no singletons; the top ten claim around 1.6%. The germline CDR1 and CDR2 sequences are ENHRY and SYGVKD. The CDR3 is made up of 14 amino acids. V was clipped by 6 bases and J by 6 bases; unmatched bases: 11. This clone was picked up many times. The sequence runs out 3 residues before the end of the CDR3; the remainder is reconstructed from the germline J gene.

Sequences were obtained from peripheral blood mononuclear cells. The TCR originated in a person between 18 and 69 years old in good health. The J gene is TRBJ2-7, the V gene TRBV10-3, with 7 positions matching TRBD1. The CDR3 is CAIRTDMTGSEQYF. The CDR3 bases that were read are TGTGCCATCAGGACTGATATGACAGGGAGCGAG.